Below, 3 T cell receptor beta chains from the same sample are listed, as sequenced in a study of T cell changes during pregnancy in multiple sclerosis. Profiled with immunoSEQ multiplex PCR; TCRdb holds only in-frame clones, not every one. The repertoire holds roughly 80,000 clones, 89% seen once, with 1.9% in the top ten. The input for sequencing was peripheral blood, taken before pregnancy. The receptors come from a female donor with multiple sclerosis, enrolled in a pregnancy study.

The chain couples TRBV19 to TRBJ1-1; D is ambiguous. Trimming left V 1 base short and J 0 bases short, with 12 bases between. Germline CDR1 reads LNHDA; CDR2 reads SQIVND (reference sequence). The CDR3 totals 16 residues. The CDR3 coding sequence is TGTGCCAGTAGTATAGTCAAGTGGCAGATGAACACTGAAGCTTTCTTT. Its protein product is CASSIVKWQMNTEAFF.

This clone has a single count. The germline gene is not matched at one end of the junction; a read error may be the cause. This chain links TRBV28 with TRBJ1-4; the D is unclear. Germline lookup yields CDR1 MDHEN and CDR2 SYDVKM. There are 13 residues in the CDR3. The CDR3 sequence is CASSFLEMGRLRF. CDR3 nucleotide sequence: TGTGCCAGCAGTTTCCTCGAAATGGGGAGGCTGAGGTTT.

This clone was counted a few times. For the CDR3, the DNA is TGTGCCAGCAGCAAGGACTCGAACACCGGGGAGCTGTTTTTT. This codes for CASSKDSNTGELFF. The rearrangement links TRBV7-2 to TRBJ2-2; TRBD2 is a possible D gene (5 bases). V shed 5 bases and J shed 0 bases, with 7 bases lying between them. The CDR3 covers 14 residues. Germline values: CDR1 SGHTA, CDR2 FQGNSA.